This is a list of T cell receptor beta chains from one sample in a study of cytomegalovirus exposure and HLA in healthy donors. Libraries were prepared by immunoSEQ multiplex PCR; TCRdb keeps only in-frame clonotypes and omits some of them. The sample has approximately 160,000 clones; 68% are singletons. Sequencing was carried out using PBMCs. These receptors all come from a man aged 50 to 59 in good health and CMV-seronegative. The CDR3 runs from the conserved cysteine through the conserved F or W. A D gene is named only where the DNA matches it firmly. Some rows have no size entry. The others give once, few or many, or a class for an expanded clone.

D gene	J gene	clone size	V gene	CDR3 DNA	CDR3 protein
.	TRBJ1-5	.	TRBV28	TGTGCCAGCACCCCGGGAACAGGGACCCAGCCCCAGCATTTT	CASTPGTGTQPQHF
.	TRBJ1-3	.	TRBV6-1	TGTGCCAGCTGCAAGCAGGGATACGGAAACACCATATATTTT	CASCKQGYGNTIYF
.	TRBJ1-6	few	TRBV7-6	TGTGCCAGCAGCTTACTGTCCAGCTCCTATAATTCACCCCTCCACTTT	CASSLLSSSYNSPLHF
TRBD1	TRBJ1-1	.	TRBV18	TGTGCCAGCTCACCACGCCAACAGGGGGCGTCTGAAGCTTTCTTT	CASSPRQQGASEAFF
TRBD2	TRBJ2-1	.	TRBV11-2	TGTGCCAGCAGCCCCATAGCGGGGGGGGCAGTCAATGAGCAGTTCTTC	CASSPIAGGAVNEQFF
TRBD2	TRBJ2-5	.	TRBV7-9	TGTGCCAGCGACCCGTTGGTTCTAGCGGGGGGAATACAAGAGACCCAGTACTTC	CASDPLVLAGGIQETQYF
.	TRBJ1-1	.	TRBV11-2	TGTGCCAGCAGCCCTGGACAGTACACTGAAGCTTTCTTT	CASSPGQYTEAFF
.	TRBJ1-6	.	TRBV28	TGTGCCAGCAGTCCCTCGGGGAGCTCCTATAATTCACCCCTCCACTTT	CASSPSGSSYNSPLHF
.	TRBJ2-1	few	TRBV27	TGTGCCAGCAGTTTACGAGGGTATGAGCAGTTCTTC	CASSLRGYEQFF
.	TRBJ1-2	.	TRBV6-1	TGTGCCAGCAGTGTAGAAGGGGTCGGCTACACCTTC	CASSVEGVGYTF
.	TRBJ2-2	few	TRBV19	TGTGCCAGTAGTACGGGACGGGGGAGCACCGGGGAGCTGTTTTTT	CASSTGRGSTGELFF
.	TRBJ2-7	few	TRBV4-1	TGCGCCAGCAGCCAAGCGGAGCATAGTTCCTACGAGCAGTACTTC	CASSQAEHSSYEQYF
.	TRBJ1-6	few	TRBV7-9	TGTGCCAGCAGCTCCCAGGGGTTTGGTTCACCCCTCCACTTT	CASSSQGFGSPLHF
TRBD1	TRBJ1-1	.	TRBV5-4	TGTGCCAGCAGCTCAGGACAGGGAAGGGCGAACACTGAAGCTTTCTTT	CASSSGQGRANTEAFF
TRBD2	TRBJ2-2	.	TRBV5-1	TGCGCCAGCAGCTTTCCAGCGGGGGGGCGTGACACCGGGGAGCTGTTTTTT	CASSFPAGGRDTGELFF